A single count supports the clone carrying this TCR beta chain. Its target is not known. Profiling relied on immunoSEQ multiplex PCR, and the TCRdb table lists in-frame clones only, not all of them. The sample carries around 2.3 million clones, around 95% recorded once. Trimming took off 6 bases at V and 0 bases at J, with 10 bases between the two ends. CDR1 MNHNS and CDR2 SASEGT come from the germline V gene. The CDR3 spans 14 residues. These data belong to a study of shared clonotypes between healthy human individuals. Study-level findings and limits: Clonotype sharing across a few donors was observed for 4.5% to 6.5% of naive CD4 clonotypes.

Specimen: naive CD4+ T cells sorted from blood. Subset defined: CD45RA+ positively selected. The chain carries TRBV6-1 and TRBJ2-3; D not certain. The clonotype comes from a man aged 18 to 29 in good health. Here the CDR3 DNA reads TGTGCCAGCAGAGGTGGCCTTAGCACAGATACGCAGTATTTT. This translates into CASRGGLSTDTQYF.